Described below is a single T cell receptor beta chain sequence and its context. Its antigen is as yet unknown. Unique molecular identifiers were incorporated when the TCRbeta library was constructed. From the PCR reads, TCRdb called clonotypes with MiXCR, one entry per CDR3 protein. The repertoire holds about 900,000 distinct CDR3 sequences, with about 29% as singletons. These data are taken from a study of T-cell reconstitution after alpha-beta-depleted transplantation in children. Notes on the study in general: Newly produced T cells mostly accounted for T-cell counts and diversity one year post-transplant. At around two months after transplant, the alpha-beta T cells were reportedly derived from several hundred expanded clones that came from non-depleted graft cells.

This CDR3 comprises 17 residues. The V gene's germline CDR1 is SGHTA and CDR2 FQGNSA. V lost 0 bases and J lost 4; bases outside the gene matches: 6. Here the sequenced sample was PBMCs, mostly from graft donor cells, taken 360 days after TCRalphabeta/CD19-depleted stem cell transplant. The origin of this receptor is a boy in the first two years of life who had a stem cell transplant for SCID, so the T cells may come from the graft donor. The gene calls are TRBV7-2 and TRBJ2-2; 9 nucleotides match TRBD2. The CDR3 is CASSLALGLAPTGELFF. DNA of the CDR3: TGTGCCAGCAGCTTAGCTTTGGGACTAGCCCCCACCGGGGAGCTGTTTTTT.